The entry below gives a single T cell receptor (beta chain) sequence along with its context. The antigen remains undetermined. Samples underwent the assay at deep level. The authors loaded approximately 220 ng DNA, some 32,000 T cell genomes, into sorted-subset replicate PCRs. Using immunoSEQ multiplex PCR, the repertoire was profiled, and TCRdb retains in-frame clones only, with some absent. The sample gives about 2,200,000 clones, roughly 91% of which show up once; 1.5% to 2% is in the top ten. This sample is part of a study of shared clonotypes between healthy human individuals. Terminally differentiated effector memory CD45RA+ cells were excluded from the naive CD8 cells, which were CD45RO-negative and positively selected for CCR7. CDR3 size: 16 residues. From germline, CDR1 is KGHSH and CDR2 LQKENI. V lost 3 bases and J lost 0; bases outside the gene matches: 3. General study results and limits: Few donors restricted represented genetic and exposure-history diversity. Investigators expected sequencing depth to affect clonotype sharing among donors.

This TCR derives from a man aged 18 to 29 in good health. Some clones in this sample may be carry-over from other donors' samples. The chain links TRBV18 to TRBJ2-7, with 12 bases matching TRBD1. Material: naive CD8+ T cells from PBMCs. In nucleotides, the CDR3 is TGTGCCAGCTCACCCGGGACAGGGGGCATCTCCTACGAGCAGTACTTC. Amino acids: CASSPGTGGISYEQYF. The entire variable domain, with the rest obtained from reference TRBV18 and TRBJ2-7, is as follows: NAGVMQNPRHLVRRRGQEARLRCSPMKGHSHVYWYRQLPEEGLKFMVYLQKENIIDESGMPKERFSAEFPKEGPSILRIQQVVRGDSAAYFCASSPGTGGISYEQYFGPGTRLTVT.